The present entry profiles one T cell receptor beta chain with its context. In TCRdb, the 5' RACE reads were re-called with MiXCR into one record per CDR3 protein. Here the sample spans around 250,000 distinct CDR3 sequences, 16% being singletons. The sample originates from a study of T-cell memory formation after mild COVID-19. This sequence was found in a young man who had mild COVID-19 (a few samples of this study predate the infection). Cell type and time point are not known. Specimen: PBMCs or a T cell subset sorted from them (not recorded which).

The CDR3 sequence is CASRSGGALTDTQYF. CDR3 DNA sequence: TGCGCCAGCAGGAGCGGGGGGGCCCTCACAGATACGCAGTATTTT. This chain joins TRBV4-1 and TRBJ2-3; 10 bases map to TRBD2. Germline CDR1 is MGHRA and CDR2 is YSYEKL. This CDR3 comprises 15 residues. The trim removed 6 bases at V and 2 bases at J, leaving 5 bases unmatched.